The 24 T cell receptor beta chains below come from one sample, sequenced in a study of blood T cell repertoires in COVID-19. The repertoire was sequenced with immunoSEQ multiplex PCR; TCRdb's copy has only in-frame clones and lacks some. The sample yields fewer than 200,000 clones, 81% seen once. The specimen sequenced was PBMCs or T cells enriched from blood (not recorded which). The receptor source for this set is a woman aged 40-49 years with acute COVID-19.

This chain links TRBV5-1 with TRBJ2-5; D is perhaps TRBD1 (6 bases). Germline loops: CDR1 SGHRS, CDR2 YFSETQ. V was clipped by 2 bases and J by 2 bases, with 13 bases between them. The CDR3 is 15 amino acids. The chain's CDR3 is CASSLDRTGQETQYF. CDR3 nucleotides: TGCGCCAGCAGCTTAGACAGGACCGGGCAAGAGACCCAGTACTTC.

The gene calls are TRBV14 and TRBJ1-2; the D is unclear. CDR1 is SGHDN, CDR2 FVKESK, per germline. The CDR3 has 13 residues. V dropped 1 base and J dropped 4 bases, with 7 bases sitting between them. The CDR3 DNA follows: TGTGCCAGCAGCCAAGCCCGGTCCTATGGCTACACCTTC. Translating gives CASSQARSYGYTF.

V gene TRBV3-1 (or the pseudogene TRBV3-2) combines with J gene TRBJ2-1; D is possibly TRBD2 (6 bases). The CDR3 has 14 amino acids. The ends were cut back, 4 bases at V and 10 bases at J, with 17 bases in the middle. Looked up from germline, CDR1 is LGHDT and CDR2 is YNNKEL (reference sequence). The CDR3 region has the DNA TGTGCCAGCAGCCTAACGGGGCTAGCGTACGAGCAGTTCTTC. Protein: CASSLTGLAYEQFF.

The count of this clone is one. This sequence joins TRBV3-1 (or the pseudogene TRBV3-2) and TRBJ2-1; 10 bases line up with TRBD2. Germline CDR1 LGHDT, CDR2 YNNKEL (reference sequence). The CDR3 loop spans 15 amino acids. The junction had 10 bases not matched to a gene; V was cut back by 1 base and J by 13 bases. CDR3 DNA: TGTGCCAGCAGCCAAGGATGGGCTAGCGGGAGTGATCAGTTCTTC. It codes for CASSQGWASGSDQFF.

This clone came up once. The V and J genes are TRBV13 and TRBJ2-1, with a weak D call TRBD2 (6 bases). This CDR3 comprises 13 residues. The germline V gene has CDR1 PRHDT and CDR2 FYEKMQ (reference sequence). Trimming took off 3 bases at V and 7 bases at J, with 10 bases between the two ends. CDR3 DNA: TGTGCCAGCAGCTTGAGGCTAGCGAATGAGCAGTTCTTC. It specifies CASSLRLANEQFF.

The V call is TRBV10-1, the J call TRBJ1-4; tentative D call: TRBD1 (5 bases). This CDR3 region has 12 residues. Trimming shortened V by 6 bases and J by 17 bases, and 19 bases separated the two germline ends. The germline CDR1 and CDR2 sequences are WNHNN and SYGVQD (reference sequence). CDR3 loop: CASRSRGRGGFF. CDR3 coding DNA: TGCGCCAGCAGATCTCGGGGAAGGGGAGGTTTTTTT.

J is TRBJ2-3 and V is TRBV9; 8 bases are shared with TRBD2. J lost 2 bases, V lost 0 bases, and 5 bases had no gene match. Looked up from germline, CDR1 is SGDLS and CDR2 is YYNGEE. The CDR3 totals 16 residues. The CDR3 nucleotides are TGTGCCAGCAGCGTAGGGACTAGCCCCTTCACAGATACGCAGTATTTT. It specifies CASSVGTSPFTDTQYF.

This clone occurred many times. The V call is TRBV12-3 or TRBV12-4, the J call TRBJ1-4; tentative D call: TRBD1 (5 bases). The CDR3 loop spans 13 amino acids. Trimming pared 3 bases from V and 8 bases from J, leaving 10 bases between. CDR3 residues: CASSFREREKLFF. As DNA, the CDR3 is TGTGCCAGCAGTTTCAGGGAAAGGGAAAAACTGTTTTTT.

The V gene is TRBV5-6, the J gene TRBJ2-5; 9 positions match TRBD1. CDR1 and CDR2 from the germline V gene are SGHDT and YYEEEE. The V and J ends lost 4 bases and 2 bases, in that order; junction bases with no gene match: 6. The length of the CDR3 is 15 residues. CDR3 nucleotides: TGTGCCAGCAGCCCCTGGACAGGGGCGCAAGAGACCCAGTACTTC. Its protein product is CASSPWTGAQETQYF.

J is TRBJ1-1 and V is TRBV5-1; D not certain. The germline V gene encodes CDR1 SGHRS and CDR2 YFSETQ. This CDR3 is built from 15 residues. V lost 1 base, J lost 3 bases, and 13 bases lay in between. The CDR3 region has the DNA TGCGCCAGCAGCTTGTTTTCCGAGATGGACACTGAAGCTTTCTTT. This sequence encodes CASSLFSEMDTEAFF.

In the case of this clone: The same CDR3 also results from other DNA sequences found in this sample. V is TRBV18 and J is TRBJ2-5; 7 positions match TRBD1. V lost 3 bases and J lost 2; bases outside the gene matches: 0. Germline CDR1 reads KGHSH; CDR2 reads LQKENI. This CDR3 region has 13 residues. The chain's CDR3 is CASSPGQQETQYF. The CDR3 DNA reads TGTGCCAGCTCACCGGGACAGCAAGAGACCCAGTACTTC.

The rearrangement links TRBV5-4 to TRBJ2-7, with D perhaps TRBD2 (6 bases). Trimming shortened V by 4 bases and J by 5 bases, and 16 bases separated the two germline ends. This CDR3 spans 14 amino acids. CDR1 is SGHNT and CDR2 is YYREEE in the germline V gene (reference sequence). This CDR3 is CASSPGGGVHEQYF. The CDR3 region has the DNA TGTGCCAGCAGCCCCGGGGGTGGGGTCCACGAGCAGTACTTC.

DNA for the CDR3: TGTGCCAGCAGAGCGAACAGGGCCCTTAACTATGGCTACACCTTC. As protein: CASRANRALNYGYTF. This chain uses TRBV6-5 with TRBJ1-2; D may be TRBD1 (6 bases). There are 15 residues in the CDR3. The V and J ends lost 6 bases and 1 base respectively, with 15 bases between them. Germline CDR1 MNHEY, CDR2 SVGAGI.

This sequence joins TRBV5-1 and TRBJ2-5; 8 nucleotides align to TRBD1. The germline V gene encodes CDR1 SGHRS and CDR2 YFSETQ. The CDR3 runs 15 residues. Losses at the gene ends were 3 bases for V and 3 bases for J; bases not matched to a gene: 7. As DNA, the CDR3 is TGCGCCAGCAGCTCCGGGACAGGAAAGGAAGAGACCCAGTACTTC. This translates into CASSSGTGKEETQYF. The variable domain in full, with the rest retrieved from reference TRBV5-1 and TRBJ2-5, is KAGVTQTPRYLIKTRGQQVTLSCSPISGHRSVSWYQQTPGQGLQFLFEYFSETQRNKGNFPGRFSGRQFSNSRSEMNVSTLELGDSALYLCASSSGTGKEETQYFGPGTRLLVL.

This chain uses TRBV4-1 with TRBJ2-3; tentatively, D is TRBD2 (6 bases). V was shortened by 0 bases and J by 1 base, with 8 bases between the two germline ends. The CDR3 has 15 residues. Germline assignment: CDR1 MGHRA and CDR2 YSYEKL. The CDR3 nucleotides read TGCGCCAGCAGCCAAGAGAAGCGGGGCACAGATACGCAGTATTTT. It codes for CASSQEKRGTDTQYF.

V is TRBV6-1 and J is TRBJ1-1; 11 positions agree with TRBD1. The CDR3 covers 15 residues. In germline, CDR1 is MNHNS, CDR2 SASEGT. V dropped 2 bases and J dropped 4; count of bases not matched to a gene: 3. CDR3 nucleotide sequence: TGTGCCAGCAGTGAAAGTGGGACAGGGGGCACTGAAGCTTTCTTT. Its protein is CASSESGTGGTEAFF.

The chain uses TRBV7-6 and TRBJ2-1; a weak D match, TRBD2 (5 bases). The CDR3 has 14 residues. Per germline, CDR1 SGHVS and CDR2 FNYEAQ. V was cut by 2 bases and J by 9 bases, with 14 bases left in between. CDR3 in DNA: TGTGCCAGCAGCTTACGGCTAGCAATTGGTGAGCAGTTCTTC. Protein sequence: CASSLRLAIGEQFF.

As concerns this clone: At one of its ends the junction is not consistent with the germline gene, which may arise from a read error. The V call is TRBV13, the J call TRBJ1-3; D possibly corresponds to TRBD1 (5 bases). This CDR3 is built from 15 residues. CDR1 and CDR2 (germline): PRHDT, FYEKMQ (reference sequence). Written as DNA, the CDR3 is TGTGCCAGCAGCCTAGGTAGGGGCCACGGAAACACCATATATTTT. It translates to CASSLGRGHGNTIYF.

A single count supports this clone. The gene calls are TRBV3-1 (or the pseudogene TRBV3-2) and TRBJ2-3; TRBD2 might be the D (5 bases). CDR3 length: 14 amino acids. Germline-derived CDR1 and CDR2 are LGHDT and YNNKEL (reference sequence). Trimming removed 3 bases at V and 4 bases at J, with 11 bases between. The CDR3: CASSQGDRSDTQYF. Written as DNA, the CDR3 is TGTGCCAGCAGCCAGGGAGATCGGTCAGATACGCAGTATTTT.

This chain links TRBV25-1 with TRBJ1-6; no clear D gene. CDR1 is MGHDK, CDR2 SYGVNS, per germline. CDR3 length: 14 amino acids. The V gene lost 6 bases and the J gene lost 7 bases, with 13 bases spanning the gap. The CDR3 reads CASRPPVSNSPLHF. In DNA, the CDR3 is TGTGCCAGCAGGCCTCCAGTATCCAATTCACCCCTCCACTTT.

This chain connects TRBV5-6 to TRBJ2-7, with D perhaps matching TRBD2 (5 bases). In germline, CDR1 is SGHDT, CDR2 YYEEEE. The CDR3 consists of 12 residues. V was cut by 3 bases and J by 3 bases, with 7 bases left in between. CDR3 sequence reads: CASSSRGYEQYV. CDR3 in DNA: TGTGCCAGCAGCTCCCGGGGCTACGAGCAGTACGTC.

The chain joins TRBV5-1 to TRBJ2-4, with D possibly being TRBD1 (6 bases). CDR3 length: 16 amino acids. V was cut by 1 base and J by 2 bases, with 13 bases left in between. Germline assignment: CDR1 SGHRS and CDR2 YFSETQ. In DNA form, the CDR3 reads TGCGCCAGCAGCTTGACAGGGAGTACTACCAAAAACATTCAGTACTTC. Protein product: CASSLTGSTTKNIQYF.

V is TRBV9 and J is TRBJ1-2; tentatively, D is TRBD1 (5 bases). Germline assignment: CDR1 SGDLS and CDR2 YYNGEE. Trimming took off 5 bases at V and 5 bases at J, with 19 bases between the two ends. CDR3 length equals 15 residues. CDR3 DNA sequence: TGTGCCAGCAGTGCCCGCCCGGGGGTCACTTATGGCTACACCTTC. Translating it yields CASSARPGVTYGYTF.

This chain joins TRBV4-1 and TRBJ2-3; D perhaps matches TRBD2 (6 bases). The V and J ends lost 0 bases and 0 bases respectively, with 10 bases between them. CDR3 length: 16 amino acids. The germline gives CDR1 MGHRA, CDR2 YSYEKL. The DNA of the CDR3 is TGCGCCAGCAGCCAAGAACTAGCCGAAAGCACAGATACGCAGTATTTT. Protein product: CASSQELAESTDTQYF.